This paragraph covers one T cell receptor beta chain sequence. Its target is unknown. This sample was included in a study of cytomegalovirus exposure and HLA in healthy donors. On the study more broadly: Earlier findings included some 120 million unique TCR beta sequences obtained from about 179 million T cells. Study-wide points: The authors listed approximately 160 TCR beta chains as cytomegalovirus-associated.

PCR primers comprised 60 Vbeta and 13 Jbeta primers. Sequenced by immunoSEQ multiplex PCR; TCRdb stores in-frame clones only, minus some. The sample yields 130,000 to 150,000 clones, approximately 74% seen once. This CDR3 spans 16 amino acids. Per germline, CDR1 PRHDT and CDR2 FYEKMQ (reference sequence). Losses at the gene ends were 1 base for V and 6 bases for J; bases not matched to a gene: 7. This receptor was taken from a man aged 18 to 29 in good health and CMV-seropositive. Material: PBMCs. This sequence joins TRBV13 and TRBJ2-3; 10 nucleotides line up with TRBD2. CDR3: CASSLVLAGPTDTQYF. The CDR3, as DNA: TGTGCCAGCAGCTTAGTACTAGCGGGGCCCACCGATACGCAGTATTTT.